The entry below describes one T cell receptor (beta chain). Its antigen is not identified. This entry is derived from a study of cytotoxic CD8 clonotypes in ibrutinib-treated CLL. Whole-study context: IGHV unmutated 17 to 18; relapsed/refractory approximately 10; treatment-naive under 16. Responses: around 24 partial, 2 complete; after median roughly 68 months, around 15 stayed remitted, approximately twelve progressed.

This CDR3 region has 12 residues. The V gene lost 0 bases and the J gene lost 9 bases, with 8 bases spanning the gap. Per the germline V gene, CDR1 is ENHRY and CDR2 is SYGVKD. Only in-frame clones appear in the TCRdb table, and some are missing; sequencing was by immunoSEQ multiplex PCR. The sample has under 300,000 clones, around 76% seen once. General study results and limits: With treatment, public clonotypes, which were uncommon, either contracted or remained stable. Clonality increased at ibrutinib response and stayed stable in sustained remission. At progression, however, it fell back toward baseline.

The specimen comprised PBMCs, sampled at disease progression, from a patient treated with ibrutinib. The sequence was obtained from a human donor with chronic lymphocytic leukemia. V is TRBV10-3 and J is TRBJ1-1; no firm D call. The CDR3 region is CAISESNRQAFF. The CDR3 nucleotides read TGTGCCATCAGTGAGTCTAACAGACAAGCTTTCTTT.